The 17 T cell receptor beta chains below all came from one sample that was sequenced in a study of blood T cell repertoires in COVID-19. Measured with immunoSEQ multiplex PCR; TCRdb has only the in-frame clones, and not every one. The data show under 250,000 clones, almost 85% seen once. Input material: peripheral blood. The receptors stem from a man aged 45 to 65 with COVID-19, enrolled during active disease.

The gene calls are TRBV3-1 (or the pseudogene TRBV3-2) and TRBJ2-7; D remains ambiguous. Germline V lookup: CDR1 LGHDT, CDR2 YNNKEL (reference sequence). The CDR3 spans 14 residues. The V and J ends lost 0 bases and 2 bases respectively, with 8 bases between them. The DNA for the CDR3 is TGTGCCAGCAGCCAAGATACTACTACCTACGAGCAGTACTTC. It is translated as CASSQDTTTYEQYF.

This sequence joins TRBV12-3 or TRBV12-4 and TRBJ1-1; D is uncertain. This CDR3 is 11 amino acids long. Trimming removed 6 bases from V and 7 bases from J, with 9 bases in between. CDR3 coding DNA: TGTGCCAGCAGGGGGAGGAGTGAAGCTTTCTTT. It encodes CASRGRSEAFF.

V and J are TRBV7-8 and TRBJ2-1, with 7 bases identical to TRBD2. V was pared by 4 bases and J by 9 bases, with 18 bases of the junction left unmatched. This CDR3 comprises 17 residues. Per the germline V gene, CDR1 is SGHVS and CDR2 is FQNEAQ. The CDR3 DNA reads TGTGCCAGCAGCTCCGACTCTGGGGGGGGATGGTGGGGTGAGCAGTTCTTC. Translating it yields CASSSDSGGGWWGEQFF.

The genes are TRBV27 and TRBJ2-7; TRBD1 agrees at 7 bases. Germline V gene lookup returns CDR1 MNHEY and CDR2 SMNVEV (reference sequence). V shed 4 bases, J shed 0 bases, and the junction held 6 bases outside the gene matches. The CDR3 extends over 15 amino acids. CDR3 amino acids: CASSYRTGHSYEQYF. Written as DNA, the CDR3 is TGTGCCAGCAGTTACCGGACAGGTCACTCCTACGAGCAGTACTTC.

V usage is TRBV28 and J usage is TRBJ1-2; D not resolved. There are 16 residues in the CDR3. V lost 4 bases to trimming and J lost 0 bases, with 15 bases between them. Germline V gives CDR1 MDHEN, CDR2 SYDVKM. Here the CDR3 DNA reads TGTGCCAGCAGTTCACCGGCGGGCGGACCTAACTATGGCTACACCTTC. It codes for CASSSPAGGPNYGYTF.

The chain couples TRBV5-1 to TRBJ1-5, with TRBD1 as a possible D gene (5 bases). V lost 0 bases and J lost 5, with 9 bases in between. The CDR3 extends over 14 amino acids. Germline V gene sequence: CDR1 SGHRS, CDR2 YFSETQ. DNA for the CDR3: TGCGCCAGCAGCTTGGAAACAGGTTATCAGCCCCAGCATTTT. Translated: CASSLETGYQPQHF.

The chain combines TRBV28 with TRBJ1-1; possible D gene TRBD1, 6 bases. The CDR3 runs 14 residues. Trimming shortened V by 7 bases and J by 0 bases, and 12 bases separated the two germline ends. Germline V CDR1 and CDR2: MDHEN, SYDVKM. CDR3 in amino acids: CASIQGRVNTEAFF. In DNA form, the CDR3 reads TGTGCCAGCATACAGGGTAGGGTGAACACTGAAGCTTTCTTT.

The chain combines TRBV28 with TRBJ1-3; D gene uncertain. CDR1 and CDR2 (germline): MDHEN, SYDVKM. The CDR3 has 13 residues. Trimming took off 5 bases at V and 5 bases at J, with 10 bases between the two ends. The CDR3 DNA reads as TGTGCCAGCAGTCCCGAACTAAGAAACACCATATATTTT. This gives the protein CASSPELRNTIYF.

This chain joins TRBV19 and TRBJ1-1, with 9 bases identical to TRBD1. Germline values: CDR1 LNHDA, CDR2 SQIVND (reference sequence). The CDR3 sequence is 13 residues long. The J segment lost 6 bases and the V segment lost 5 bases, leaving 4 bases of the junction unmatched. The CDR3 region is CASSVDRGSEAFF. Written as DNA, the CDR3 is TGTGCCAGTAGTGTGGACAGGGGTTCTGAAGCTTTCTTT.

The rearrangement uses TRBV20-1 and TRBJ2-7; TRBD1 matches 7 bases. V shed 3 bases and J 2 bases; nucleotides not matched to a gene: 7. The CDR3 is made up of 14 amino acids. Looked up from germline, CDR1 is DFQATT and CDR2 is SNEGSKA (reference sequence). The chain's CDR3 is CSASPRDRAYEQYF. DNA for the CDR3: TGCAGTGCTAGTCCCCGGGACAGAGCCTACGAGCAGTACTTC.

This chain connects TRBV4-1 to TRBJ2-2; TRBD1 matches at 9 bases. The ends lost 2 bases at V and 6 bases at J; junction bases unmatched: 4. This CDR3 has 15 amino acids. Per the germline V gene, CDR1 is MGHRA and CDR2 is YSYEKL. This chain's CDR3 is CASSQRDRDSGELFF. Here the CDR3 DNA reads TGCGCCAGCAGCCAACGGGACAGGGATTCCGGGGAGCTGTTTTTT.

The gene calls are TRBV5-4 and TRBJ2-3; 7 bases are a match to TRBD1. The CDR3 is 15 amino acids. Germline trimming cut 5 bases from V and 0 bases from J; bases unmatched to any gene: 6. CDR1 is SGHNT, CDR2 YYREEE, per germline (reference sequence). The CDR3 bases are TGTGCCAGCAGAAGGGACAGTCTTAGCACAGATACGCAGTATTTT. Protein: CASRRDSLSTDTQYF.

The chain combines TRBV21-1 with TRBJ1-3. TRBV21-1 counts as a pseudogene. The CDR3 has 18 amino acids. CDR3 nucleotides: TGTGCCAGCAGCAAAGGAGGGTTAAGACGGAACTCTGGAAACACCATATATTTT. Translation gives CASSKGGLRRNSGNTIYF.

This chain uses TRBV5-1 with TRBJ2-5; 12 bases are shared with TRBD1. The V gene's germline CDR1 is SGHRS and CDR2 YFSETQ. The CDR3 runs to 15 residues. V shed 4 bases, J shed 5 bases, and the junction held 6 bases outside the gene matches. The CDR3, as DNA: TGCGCCAGCAGCACTGGGACAGGGGGCACGGAGACCCAGTACTTC. This translates into CASSTGTGGTETQYF.

The CDR3, as DNA: TGTGCCAGCAGCCGGTTAGCTGGGGGGGGCCCAGAGACCCAGTACTTC. Protein product: CASSRLAGGGPETQYF. This rearrangement joins TRBV4-2 to TRBJ2-5; D perhaps matches TRBD2 (7 bases). V lost 4 bases, J lost 4 bases, and 19 bases lay in between. CDR1 is LGHNA and CDR2 is YNFKEQ in the germline V gene. CDR3 length: 16 residues.

The chain uses TRBV3-1 (or the pseudogene TRBV3-2) and TRBJ2-1; TRBD2 matches 9 bases. Germline CDR1 and CDR2: LGHDT and YNNKEL (reference sequence). The V segment lost 4 bases and the J segment 7 bases; nucleotides outside the gene matches: 8. The CDR3 length is 15 residues. CDR3 protein: CASSLSSGGLNEQFF. For the CDR3, the DNA is TGTGCCAGCAGCCTGTCCAGCGGGGGGCTTAATGAGCAGTTCTTC.

This chain uses TRBV5-1 with TRBJ2-5; 8 nucleotides match TRBD2. This CDR3 has 15 residues. V dropped 0 bases and J dropped 5; count of bases not matched to a gene: 6. The germline V gene encodes CDR1 SGHRS and CDR2 YFSETQ. The CDR3 sequence is CASSLGRGARETQYF. For the CDR3, the DNA is TGCGCCAGCAGCTTGGGGCGGGGGGCCCGGGAGACCCAGTACTTC.